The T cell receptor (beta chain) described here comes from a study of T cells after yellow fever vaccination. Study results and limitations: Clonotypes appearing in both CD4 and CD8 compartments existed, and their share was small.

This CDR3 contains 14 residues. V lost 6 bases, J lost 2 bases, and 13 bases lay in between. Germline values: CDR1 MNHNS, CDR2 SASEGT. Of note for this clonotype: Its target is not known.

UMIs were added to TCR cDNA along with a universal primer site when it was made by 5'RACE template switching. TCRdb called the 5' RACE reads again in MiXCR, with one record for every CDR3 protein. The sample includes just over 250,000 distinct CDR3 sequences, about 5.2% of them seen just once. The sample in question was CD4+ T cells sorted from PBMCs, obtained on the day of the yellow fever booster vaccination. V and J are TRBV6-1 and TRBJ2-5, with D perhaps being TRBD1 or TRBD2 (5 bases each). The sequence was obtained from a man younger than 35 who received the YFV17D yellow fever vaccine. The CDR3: CASRPGAGQETQYF. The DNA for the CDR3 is TGTGCCAGCAGGCCCGGGGCAGGTCAAGAGACCCAGTACTTC.